Below, one T cell receptor (beta chain) is given with its context. The table lists this clone with a few counts. Its antigen is not yet known. Within one base of it there is no much larger clone, and no base qualities were kept. Focal radiation therapy combined with CTLA-4 blockade (ipilimumab) was tested in patients with chemo-refractory metastatic non-small-cell lung cancer. From a lookup of the germline V gene, CDR1 and CDR2 are SGHRS and YFSETQ. A distance of 15 bases separates the germline ends of V and J, which lose 0 bases and 6 bases respectively. The CDR3 runs 15 residues from the cysteine to the phenylalanine. Only the CDR3 region is kept as DNA, spanning 45 bases read in frame from base 1. Libraries were built with the immunoSEQ multiplex PCR assay. TCRdb's version of the immuneACCESS table is confined to in-frame rearrangements and falls short of the full clone set. An unresolved V gene accounts for under half of the shortfall where checked; the remainder is of unknown origin. This sample lists 30,000 to 45,000 clones; over 65% were detected once. The ten biggest clones cover 8.9% of the sample.

The source of the sample is a study of radiotherapy plus CTLA-4 blockade in lung cancer (dated by TCRdb to between 2018 and 2020). At the level of the whole study: Among enrolled patients, approximately 17% had an objective response and approximately 30% reached disease control.

The investigation overall reported the following: After treatment with radiotherapy and ipilimumab, TCR clones that came from tumors expanded in the peripheral blood. The strongest predictors of response were reported to be early dynamic shifts in blood T cell clones along with a rise in serum interferon-beta following radiation.

The chain joins TRBV5-1 to TRBJ1-2, with the D gene not confidently named. This TCR was sampled from a human donor with non-small cell lung cancer who had stable disease on radiotherapy plus ipilimumab. The material was peripheral blood, obtained from a patient treated with radiotherapy plus ipilimumab. CDR3 region: CASSLAGGPGNGYTF. The nucleotide sequence is TGCGCCAGCAGCTTGGCCGGAGGGCCGGGGAATGGCTACACCTTC.